These T cell receptor beta chains were read from a single sample in a study of cytomegalovirus exposure and HLA in healthy donors. Method: immunoSEQ multiplex PCR; TCRdb's copy keeps in-frame clones and lacks some. The data hold over 250,000 clones, with 86% observed a single time. The source material was PBMCs. All receptors derive from a woman aged 18-29 years in good health and CMV-seronegative. The CDR3 runs from the conserved cysteine through the conserved F or W. Each record gives: J gene, clone size, V gene, D gene, CDR3 protein, CDR3 DNA. D genes are given only for firm matches. Clone size is shown for a subset of rows, as once, few, many or a class of expanded clone.

J gene: TRBJ1-5
clone size: few
V gene: TRBV28
D gene: -
CDR3 protein: CASSLGLQPQHF
CDR3 DNA: TGTGCCAGCAGTCTCGGACTGCAGCCCCAGCATTTT

J gene: TRBJ2-7
clone size: -
V gene: TRBV28
D gene: -
CDR3 protein: CASGSSYEQYF
CDR3 DNA: TGTGCCTCCGGGAGTTCCTACGAGCAGTACTTC

J gene: TRBJ2-7
clone size: -
V gene: TRBV18
D gene: -
CDR3 protein: CASSPGGSYEQYF
CDR3 DNA: TGTGCCAGCTCACCGGGGGGCTCCTACGAGCAGTACTTC

J gene: TRBJ2-6
clone size: -
V gene: TRBV6-1
D gene: TRBD1
CDR3 protein: CASSGQGLEGANVLTF
CDR3 DNA: TGTGCCAGCAGTGGACAGGGGTTGGAGGGGGCCAACGTCCTGACTTTC

J gene: TRBJ2-7
clone size: -
V gene: TRBV11-3
D gene: -
CDR3 protein: CASSLGGSRTVPYEQYF
CDR3 DNA: TGTGCCAGCAGCTTAGGAGGGTCGAGGACAGTACCCTACGAGCAGTACTTC

J gene: TRBJ2-2
clone size: -
V gene: TRBV15
D gene: -
CDR3 protein: CATSRILTGELFF
CDR3 DNA: TGTGCCACCAGCAGAATCCTTACCGGGGAGCTGTTTTTT

J gene: TRBJ1-5
clone size: -
V gene: TRBV18
D gene: TRBD1
CDR3 protein: CASSPRQGMDQPQHF
CDR3 DNA: TGTGCCAGCTCACCTAGACAGGGGATGGATCAGCCCCAGCATTTT

J gene: TRBJ2-5
clone size: once
V gene: TRBV27
D gene: TRBD2
CDR3 protein: CASSLWAGGPGQETQYF
CDR3 DNA: TGTGCCAGCAGTTTATGGGCGGGGGGGCCAGGCCAAGAGACCCAGTACTTC

J gene: TRBJ1-5
clone size: -
V gene: TRBV27
D gene: -
CDR3 protein: CASSLGAEQPQHF
CDR3 DNA: TGTGCCAGCAGTTTGGGGGCTGAGCAGCCCCAGCATTTT

J gene: TRBJ2-3
clone size: -
V gene: TRBV5-1
D gene: TRBD2
CDR3 protein: CASFSGTSTDTQYF
CDR3 DNA: TGCGCCAGCTTTAGCGGGACTAGCACAGATACGCAGTATTTT

J gene: TRBJ2-7
clone size: -
V gene: TRBV7-2
D gene: -
CDR3 protein: CASSLEAGFSEQYF
CDR3 DNA: TGTGCCAGCAGCTTAGAGGCAGGGTTTTCCGAGCAGTACTTC

J gene: TRBJ2-3
clone size: once
V gene: TRBV19
D gene: -
CDR3 protein: CASSTQGTDTQYF
CDR3 DNA: TGTGCCAGTAGTACCCAGGGCACAGATACGCAGTATTTT